The rows below give T cell receptor beta chains drawn from one sample of a study of lung T cells in sarcoidosis with Löfgren's syndrome. TCRdb reprocessed the reads via MiXCR and lists one record per CDR3 protein. The sample lists tens of thousands of distinct CDR3 sequences, around 21% occurring once. Input material: CD4+ T cells from PBMCs. The receptor source for this set is a human donor with sarcoidosis (Löfgren's syndrome or another form), or a control subject (not recorded which). The CDR3 runs from the conserved cysteine through the conserved F or W. D genes are given only for firm matches. Expanded clones get a size class; other rows say once, few or many, or leave the size out.

V gene,clone size,J gene,CDR3 length,D gene,CDR3 DNA,CDR3 protein
TRBV4-1,-,TRBJ1-4,16,TRBD1,TGCGCCAGCAGCCAAGGACCCGGGACAGGGAACGAAAAACTGTTTTTT,CASSQGPGTGNEKLFF
TRBV20-1,many,TRBJ2-7,15,TRBD2,TGCAGTGCTAGAGGCTCAGCGGGGGTTTCTGGAGAGCAGTACTTC,CSARGSAGVSGEQYF
TRBV12-3/TRBV12-4,-,TRBJ2-3,16,-,TGTGCCAGCAGACTTACGGGAAGCCCGGCGGGAGATACGCAGTATTTT,CASRLTGSPAGDTQYF
TRBV5-4,many,TRBJ2-5,16,TRBD2,TGTGCCAGCAGCCTCCGCAGCGGGATCAACCAAGAGACCCAGTACTTC,CASSLRSGINQETQYF
TRBV12-3/TRBV12-4,many,TRBJ2-3,14,-,TGTGCCAGCAGTTTAGCAGGGGGCACAGATACGCAGTATTTT,CASSLAGGTDTQYF
TRBV4-3,many,TRBJ1-2,14,-,TGCGCCAGCAGCCTGGAAGGACAGAGTGATGGCTACACCTTC,CASSLEGQSDGYTF
TRBV29-1,-,TRBJ1-1,13,-,TGCAGCGTGGGCGGCCGCTTGAACACTGAAGCTTTCTTT,CSVGGRLNTEAFF
TRBV6-2/TRBV6-3,many,TRBJ2-3,15,TRBD2,TGTGCCAGCAGTTATCGACTAGCGGAAACAGATACGCAGTATTTT,CASSYRLAETDTQYF
TRBV28,many,TRBJ2-3,11,-,TGTGCCAGCAGCTCTATGGATACGCAGTATTTT,CASSSMDTQYF
TRBV7-3,few,TRBJ2-7,15,-,TGTGCCAGCAGCCACGATGCAGGGCCTACCTACGAGCAGTACTTC,CASSHDAGPTYEQYF
TRBV29-1,few,TRBJ1-1,10,-,TGCAGCGTTGTTTGGGTTGAAGCTTTCTTT,CSVVWVEAFF
TRBV28,-,TRBJ2-6,17,-,TGTGCCAGCAGTTTATGGGTCACTTCCTCTGGGGCCAACGTCCTGACTTTC,CASSLWVTSSGANVLTF
TRBV7-9,-,TRBJ2-7,14,-,TGTGCCAGCAGCTTAGTCAGGAGCTCTTACGAGCAGTACTTC,CASSLVRSSYEQYF
TRBV29-1,-,TRBJ1-2,12,-,TGCAGCGCCCGTGCAGGGGTCCGTGGCTACACCTTC,CSARAGVRGYTF
TRBV18,-,TRBJ2-3,17,-,TGTGCCAGCTCACCTCAAGGACGGACGGCTAGCACAGATACGCAGTATTTT,CASSPQGRTASTDTQYF
TRBV20-1,-,TRBJ2-1,15,TRBD2,TGCATTGCTAGAGGCTCAGCGGGGGGTTACAATGAGCAGTTCTTC,CIARGSAGGYNEQFF
TRBV2,-,TRBJ1-2,13,-,TGTGCCAGCAGTGAAGGGTTCTCATATGGCTACACCTTC,CASSEGFSYGYTF
TRBV7-9,many,TRBJ1-5,13,-,TGTGCCAGCAGCCTTACGGGGGGGCAGCCCCAGCATTTT,CASSLTGGQPQHF
TRBV18,once,TRBJ1-5,13,-,TGTGCCAGCTCACTGTCCAGGGGTCAGCCCCAGCATTTT,CASSLSRGQPQHF
TRBV29-1,-,TRBJ1-1,10,TRBD1,TGCAGCGCTGGACAGGGGGGAGCTTTCTTT,CSAGQGGAFF
TRBV2,few,TRBJ2-7,15,TRBD2,TGTGCCGTCGAAACTGGCGGGAGGGGGACCAACGAGCAGTACTTC,CAVETGGRGTNEQYF
TRBV29-1,few,TRBJ2-1,18,TRBD2,TGCAGCGTGGCCGGGACTAGCGGACCTACTTCCTCCTACAATGAGCAGTTCTTC,CSVAGTSGPTSSYNEQFF
TRBV2,many,TRBJ2-3,13,-,TGTGCCAGCAGTGCCCGTGGCACAGATACGCAGTATTTT,CASSARGTDTQYF
TRBV9,-,TRBJ2-2,18,-,TGTGCCAGCAGCGTAGGTCAAGCTGGGGCCCCCGGAGGCGGGGAGCTGTTTTTT,CASSVGQAGAPGGGELFF
TRBV20-1,-,TRBJ2-2,14,-,TGCAGTGCTAGAGGGCGAGTGAACACCGGGGAGCTGTTTTTT,CSARGRVNTGELFF
TRBV4-2,-,TRBJ1-4,15,-,TGTGCCAGCAGCGAACGGGGTATGGAGCAAGAAAAACTGTTTTTT,CASSERGMEQEKLFF
TRBV6-6,many,TRBJ2-1,16,TRBD1,TGTGCCAGCAGTTACTCGTGGACTCAGGGGGCGAATGAGCAGTTCTTC,CASSYSWTQGANEQFF
TRBV6-1,many,TRBJ2-7,15,TRBD2,TGTGCCAGCACCTACCTTTCGGGGGGATCCTACGAGCAGTACTTC,CASTYLSGGSYEQYF
TRBV6-4,many,TRBJ2-1,16,TRBD2,TGTGCCAGCAGCTCCGAAAGACTAGCGGGGGCCAATGAGCAGTTCTTC,CASSSERLAGANEQFF
TRBV19,few,TRBJ2-5,16,-,TGTGCCAGTAGCGACTACGGGACACTCTCCGGGGAGACCCAGTACTTC,CASSDYGTLSGETQYF
TRBV12-5,-,TRBJ2-1,17,TRBD1,TGTGCTAGTGGTTTGGTAACCGACAGGGGAGCCTACAATGAGCAGTTCTTC,CASGLVTDRGAYNEQFF
TRBV28,few,TRBJ2-1,15,TRBD2,TGTGCCAGCAGTGTGACTAGCGGGGGGCGGAATGAGCAGTTCTTC,CASSVTSGGRNEQFF
TRBV4-1,-,TRBJ2-5,14,-,TGCGCCAGCAGCATGGGACCCGTCAGGGAGACCCAGTACTTC,CASSMGPVRETQYF
TRBV24-1,many,TRBJ2-2,16,TRBD2,TGTGCCACCAGTGGCGCTAGCGGGACGAACACCGGGGAGCTGTTTTTT,CATSGASGTNTGELFF
TRBV6-6,-,TRBJ2-7,14,-,TGTGCCAGCAGTTCCCCCGGCCTCCGGGTCGAGCAGTACTTC,CASSSPGLRVEQYF
TRBV4-1,-,TRBJ2-1,16,TRBD2,TGCGCCAGCAGCCAAGTTACTAGCGGGAGAGTTAATGAGCAGTTCTTC,CASSQVTSGRVNEQFF
TRBV4-1,-,TRBJ2-7,15,-,TGCGCCAGCAGCCAAGTAGCCAGTACCTCCTTCGAGCAGTACTTC,CASSQVASTSFEQYF
TRBV6-6,many,TRBJ1-1,14,-,TGTGCCAGCAGTTACTCCAATAGGAACACTGAAGCTTTCTTT,CASSYSNRNTEAFF
TRBV19,-,TRBJ2-1,13,TRBD2,TGTGCCGCGCGGGGGGGGTTCGGGAATGAGCAGTTCTTC,CAARGGFGNEQFF
TRBV20-1,many,TRBJ2-7,17,TRBD2,TGCAGTGCTAGTTGGACTAGCGGGAGGACCAGCTCCTACGAGCAGTACTTC,CSASWTSGRTSSYEQYF
TRBV7-3,-,TRBJ2-1,17,TRBD2,TGTGCCAGCAGCTCGACCCATTTAGCGGGATCCTACAATGAGCAGTTCTTC,CASSSTHLAGSYNEQFF
TRBV6-1,many,TRBJ1-1,14,-,TGTGCCAGCATTCGAGGGGGACTGAACACTGAAGCTTTCTTT,CASIRGGLNTEAFF
TRBV7-2,few,TRBJ2-2,16,TRBD1,TGTGCCAGCAGCGGCCGACAGGGGGTGAACACCGGGGAGCTGTTTTTT,CASSGRQGVNTGELFF
TRBV18,few,TRBJ1-2,15,TRBD1,TGTGCCAGCTCACGCACAGGGGGCTCGGACTATGGCTACACCTTC,CASSRTGGSDYGYTF
TRBV4-2,-,TRBJ2-6,20,TRBD1,TGTGCCAGCAGCCAACGGGGACAGGGGGCTCCCTTGAGTGGGGCCAACGTCCTGACTTTC,CASSQRGQGAPLSGANVLTF
TRBV27,many,TRBJ1-6,15,-,TGTGCCAGCAGTTTACTAGACAGAGAGAATTCACCCCTCCACTTT,CASSLLDRENSPLHF
TRBV15,many,TRBJ1-5,14,-,TGTGCCACCAGCAGACAGGGCAGGAGTCAGCCCCAGCATTTT,CATSRQGRSQPQHF
TRBV3-1,few,TRBJ1-1,18,-,TGTGCCAGCAGCCAAGAGGTTAAGGCAGGCCGCATGAACACTGAAGCTTTCTTT,CASSQEVKAGRMNTEAFF
TRBV28,-,TRBJ1-1,12,-,TGTGCCAGCAGTTTCTCCCGATCTGGAGCTTTCTTT,CASSFSRSGAFF
TRBV2,-,TRBJ2-1,16,TRBD2,TGTGCCAGCAGTGAAGAGGGACTAGCGGGGGGAGGTGAGCAGTTCTTC,CASSEEGLAGGGEQFF
TRBV6-2/TRBV6-3,many,TRBJ2-4,14,-,TGTGCCAGCAGTAACAGGCTAGCCAAAAACATTCAGTACTTC,CASSNRLAKNIQYF
TRBV7-2,many,TRBJ2-3,18,TRBD2,TGTGCCAGCAGCCCCGAGGGACTAGCGGGAGGGGAACGAGATACGCAGTATTTT,CASSPEGLAGGERDTQYF
TRBV28,few,TRBJ2-7,17,TRBD1,TGTGCCAGCAGTTCAGGGGGCCTTTACGAAGGCTCCGACGAGCAGTACTTC,CASSSGGLYEGSDEQYF
TRBV12-3/TRBV12-4,-,TRBJ1-5,15,-,TGTGCCAGCAGTTTATCCAGGGGAGGGAATCAGCCCCAGCATTTT,CASSLSRGGNQPQHF
TRBV7-9,many,TRBJ1-1,14,-,TGTGCCAGCAGCGAACAGGGTTCTAACACTGAAGCTTTCTTT,CASSEQGSNTEAFF
TRBV5-5,few,TRBJ2-5,12,-,TGTGCCAGCAGCTTGGAGTTGGAGACCCAGTACTTC,CASSLELETQYF
TRBV7-3,-,TRBJ2-1,14,TRBD2,TGTGCCAGCAGCCTTGAGCGGGGTTACAATGAGCAGTTCTTC,CASSLERGYNEQFF
TRBV6-1,many,TRBJ2-1,14,TRBD2,TGTGCCAGCAGTGCCTTAGCGGGGGCCAATGAGCAGTTCTTC,CASSALAGANEQFF